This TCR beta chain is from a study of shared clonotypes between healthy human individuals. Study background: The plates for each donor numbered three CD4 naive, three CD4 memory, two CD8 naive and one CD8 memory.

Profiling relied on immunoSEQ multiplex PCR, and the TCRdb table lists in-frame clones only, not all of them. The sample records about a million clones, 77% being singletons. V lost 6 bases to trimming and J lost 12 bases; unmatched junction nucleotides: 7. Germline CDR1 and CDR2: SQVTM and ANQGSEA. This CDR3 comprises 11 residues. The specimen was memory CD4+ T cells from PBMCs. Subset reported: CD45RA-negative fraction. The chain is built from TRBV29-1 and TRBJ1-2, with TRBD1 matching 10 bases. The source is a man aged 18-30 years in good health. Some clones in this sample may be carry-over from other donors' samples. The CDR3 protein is CSVTGTGVNTF. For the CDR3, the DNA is TGCAGCGTCACCGGGACAGGGGTGAACACCTTC.